The following is a TCR beta chain sequence with its context. Its target is not known. Per the germline V gene, CDR1 is LGHNA and CDR2 is YSLEER. V shed 3 bases and J 7 bases; nucleotides not matched to a gene: 16. CDR3 size: 19 residues. These data come from a study of beta chain features in type 1 diabetes. The isolated RNA, all of it, was reverse transcribed, so expressed TCRB transcripts were what got sequenced. Profiling relied on immunoSEQ multiplex PCR, and the TCRdb table lists in-frame clones only, not all of them. This sample has about 47,000 clones, with roughly 40% found just once. Study-wide findings and caveats: In patients and controls equally, PCR might favor templates that are shorter. Shorter TCRB CDR3s, moderately but significantly so, marked every one of the four CD4+ subsets in Type 1 diabetes patients.

Sequencing was performed on stem cell memory CD4+ T cells from blood. The chain joins TRBV4-3 to TRBJ2-1; TRBD2 matches 12 bases. This clonotype was sampled from a young man with type 1 diabetes. The CDR3 nucleotides are TGCGCCAGCAGCCATGGTCGGCGGGCTAGCGGGAGGGCGGGGAATGAGCAGTTCTTC. Protein product: CASSHGRRASGRAGNEQFF.